This T cell receptor beta chain is from a study of T cell repertoires in cytomegalovirus infection. Overall study context: HLA-C-restricted CMV epitopes, recently identified, and well-studied HLA-B-restricted ones were used by the study. Indications came from public TCR beta signatures; they pointed to CMV infection and to a matching HLA type. General study results and limits: CMV carriers having the relevant HLA were flagged by cumulative public TCR beta family frequency. Dominating the ex vivo response were TCR beta clonotypes that were CMV-specific and HLA-C-restricted.

MiXCR was run by TCRdb on the reads, yielding one entry per CDR3 protein. The repertoire holds around 430,000 distinct CDR3 sequences, 40% to 50% seen once, with around two fifths in the top ten. Germline loops: CDR1 MNHEY, CDR2 SMNVEV (reference sequence). The CDR3 is 15 residues long. V gave up 5 bases and J gave up 0 bases, with 13 bases separating them. This clonotype was seen a few times. The antigen remains unidentified. The rearrangement joins TRBV27 to TRBJ1-1; possible D gene TRBD1, 6 bases. This clonotype originated in a human donor in good health (CMV status not recorded). Some clones in this sample may be carry-over from other donors' samples. The sample was cultured PBMCs, taken from culture after CMV antigen stimulation. The CDR3 loop is CASSIAGTLNTEAFF. The CDR3 nucleotides are TGTGCCAGCAGTATAGCCGGGACACTGAACACTGAAGCTTTCTTT.